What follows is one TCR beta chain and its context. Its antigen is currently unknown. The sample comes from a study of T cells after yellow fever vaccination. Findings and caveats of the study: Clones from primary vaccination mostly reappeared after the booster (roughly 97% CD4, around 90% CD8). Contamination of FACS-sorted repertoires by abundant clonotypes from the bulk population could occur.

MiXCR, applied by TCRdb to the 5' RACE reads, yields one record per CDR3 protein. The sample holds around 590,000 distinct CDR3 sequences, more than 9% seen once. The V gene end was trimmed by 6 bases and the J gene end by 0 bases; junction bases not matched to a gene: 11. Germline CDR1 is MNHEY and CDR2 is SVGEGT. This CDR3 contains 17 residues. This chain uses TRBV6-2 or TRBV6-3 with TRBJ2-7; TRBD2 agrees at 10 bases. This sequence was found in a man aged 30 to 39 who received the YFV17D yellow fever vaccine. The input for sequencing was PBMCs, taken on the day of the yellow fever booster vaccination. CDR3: CASSPLTGTSDSYEQYF. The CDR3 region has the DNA TGTGCCAGCAGCCCCCTCACGGGGACTAGCGACTCCTACGAGCAGTACTTC.